The 8 T cell receptor beta chains in this list originate from one sample, sequenced in a study of shared clonotypes between healthy human individuals. Measured with immunoSEQ multiplex PCR; TCRdb has only the in-frame clones, and not every one. The sample lists around 600,000 clones; nearly 98% were seen once. Terminally differentiated effector memory CD45RA+ cells were excluded from the naive CD8 cells, which were CD45RO-negative and positively selected for CCR7. Sequenced input: naive CD8+ T cells sorted from blood. These receptors all come from a man aged 30-40 years in good health.

The chain employs TRBV5-4 and TRBJ1-2; TRBD1 agrees at 9 bases. This CDR3 spans 15 amino acids. Looked up from germline, CDR1 is SGHNT and CDR2 is YYREEE (reference sequence). Losses at the gene ends were 3 bases for V and 2 bases for J; bases not matched to a gene: 5. The CDR3, as DNA: TGTGCCAGCAGCTCGACGGGACAGGGCAACTATGGCTACACCTTC. Residues: CASSSTGQGNYGYTF.

The chain has TRBV9 and TRBJ2-5; the D gene is possibly TRBD2 (6 bases). This CDR3 has 16 residues. Germline V CDR1 and CDR2: SGDLS, YYNGEE. V gave up 1 base and J gave up 4 bases, with 17 bases separating them. As DNA, the CDR3 is TGTGCCAGCAGCGTAAGCGTGGGGACTGGACCAGAGACCCAGTACTTC. Protein sequence: CASSVSVGTGPETQYF.

The V gene is TRBV9, the J gene TRBJ1-2; 8 positions match TRBD1. V lost 3 bases, J lost 4 bases, and 8 bases stayed unmatched. From germline, CDR1 is SGDLS and CDR2 YYNGEE. The CDR3 extends over 15 amino acids. CDR3 DNA sequence: TGTGCCAGCAGCGGGCTGACAGGGGATCCCTATGGCTACACCTTC. Its translation is CASSGLTGDPYGYTF.

The V and J genes are TRBV11-1 and TRBJ1-1, with D unresolved. Deletions cut 5 bases from V and 4 bases from J, with 14 bases between. The CDR3 has 14 residues. Germline CDR1 reads SGHAT; CDR2 reads FQDESV (reference sequence). CDR3 sequence: CASSDLLRATEAFF. DNA of the CDR3: TGTGCCAGCAGCGACCTACTAAGGGCCACTGAAGCTTTCTTT. Based on the CDR3 plus reference TRBV11-1 and TRBJ1-1, the full variable domain is EAEVAQSPRYKITEKSQAVAFWCDPISGHATLYWYRQILGQGPELLVQFQDESVVDDSQLPKDRFSAERLKGVDSTLKIQPAELGDSAMYLCASSDLLRATEAFFGQGTRLTVV.

J is TRBJ2-7 and V is TRBV27; TRBD2 matches at 10 bases. Germline V gene sequence: CDR1 MNHEY, CDR2 SMNVEV (reference sequence). This CDR3 contains 16 residues. The V segment lost 4 bases and the J segment 2 bases; nucleotides outside the gene matches: 8. The CDR3 sequence is CASSSGSSGSAYEQYF. The CDR3 bases are TGTGCCAGCAGTTCAGGGTCTAGCGGGAGCGCCTACGAGCAGTACTTC.

The CDR3 DNA follows: TGTGCCAGCAGCCCCCCGCGGACTAGCGGGGCCGGGAGGTACTTC. Its protein is CASSPPRTSGAGRYF. The chain employs TRBV7-9 and TRBJ2-7; 12 bases are a match to TRBD2. The V gene end was trimmed by 5 bases and the J gene end by 12 bases; junction bases not matched to a gene: 14. From germline, CDR1 is SEHNR and CDR2 FQNEAQ (reference sequence). The CDR3 loop spans 15 amino acids. The whole variable domain, remainder taken from reference TRBV7-9 and TRBJ2-7, is DTGVSQNPRHKITKRGQNVTFRCDPISEHNRLYWYRQTLGQGPEFLTYFQNEAQLEKSRLLSDRFSAERPKGSFSTLEIQRTEQGDSAMYLCASSPPRTSGAGRYFGPGTRLTVT.

This chain connects TRBV29-1 to TRBJ2-5, with 10 bases lining up with TRBD1. The CDR3 has 14 residues. Germline CDR1 and CDR2: SQVTM and ANQGSEA. With V trimmed by 4 bases and J by 3 bases, 5 bases remained unmatched. CDR3 residues: CSVVPGTGEETQYF. DNA for the CDR3: TGCAGCGTTGTTCCCGGGACAGGGGAAGAGACCCAGTACTTC.

This clone was observed a single time. The chain uses TRBV6-5 and TRBJ1-5, with D hard to call. This CDR3 region has 14 residues. Germline-derived CDR1 and CDR2 are MNHEY and SVGAGI. The germline V and J ends were trimmed by 5 bases and 0 bases, with 8 bases remaining between them. The CDR3 DNA sequence: TGTGCCAGCAGTCCAACAAATAGCAATCAGCCCCAGCATTTT. Translated: CASSPTNSNQPQHF.